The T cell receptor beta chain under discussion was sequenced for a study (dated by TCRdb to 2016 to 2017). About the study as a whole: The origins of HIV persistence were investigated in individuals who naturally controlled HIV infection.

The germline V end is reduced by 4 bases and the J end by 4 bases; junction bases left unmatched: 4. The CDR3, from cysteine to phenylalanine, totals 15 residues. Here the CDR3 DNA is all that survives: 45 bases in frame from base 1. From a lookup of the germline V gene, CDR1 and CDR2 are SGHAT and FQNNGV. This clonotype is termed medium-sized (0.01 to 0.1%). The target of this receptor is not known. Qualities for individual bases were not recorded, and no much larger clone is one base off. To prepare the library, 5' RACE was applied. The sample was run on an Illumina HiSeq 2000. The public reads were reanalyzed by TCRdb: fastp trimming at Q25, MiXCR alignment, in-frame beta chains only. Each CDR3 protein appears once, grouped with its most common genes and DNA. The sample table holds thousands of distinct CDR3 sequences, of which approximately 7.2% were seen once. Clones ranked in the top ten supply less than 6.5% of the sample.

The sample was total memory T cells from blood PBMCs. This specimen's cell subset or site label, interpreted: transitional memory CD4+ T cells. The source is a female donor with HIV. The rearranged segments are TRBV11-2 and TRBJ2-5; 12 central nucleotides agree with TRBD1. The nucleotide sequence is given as TGTGCCAGCAGCTCGGGACAGGGGGCTCGAGAGACCCAGTACTTC. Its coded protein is CASSSGQGARETQYF.